A few counts support the clone carrying this T cell receptor (beta chain). The sample's time point: persistent/refractory GD, antithyroid drugs over 5 years with positive TRAb. The TCR library used RNA extracted from PBMCs. Guidelines of the American Thyroid Association were used to diagnose Graves' disease. The source of the sample is a study of regulatory T cells in long-lasting Graves disease. Background on the study: With positive TSH receptor antibodies and over 5 years of antithyroid drugs, Graves' disease was considered persistent.

Trimming shortened V by 5 bases and J by 6 bases, and 14 bases separated the two germline ends. This CDR3 comprises 13 residues. Germline-derived CDR1 and CDR2 are SGHNT and YENEEA. iRepertoire HTBI primers and Arm-PCR of CDR3 regions built TCR beta libraries. TCRdb re-analysed the multiplex PCR reads in MiXCR, keeping a single row per CDR3 protein. The table includes fewer than 600,000 distinct CDR3 sequences, approximately 23% detected once. This chain uses TRBV11-3 with TRBJ2-7; the D is unclear. Material: peripheral blood mononuclear cells (PBMCs), obtained when the disease was refractory, from a patient treated with antithyroid drugs. This TCR was recovered from a female donor with Graves disease. The CDR3 loop reads CASSLRTWGEQYF. Written as DNA, the CDR3 is TGTGCCAGCAGCCTTCGAACTTGGGGCGAGCAGTACTTC.